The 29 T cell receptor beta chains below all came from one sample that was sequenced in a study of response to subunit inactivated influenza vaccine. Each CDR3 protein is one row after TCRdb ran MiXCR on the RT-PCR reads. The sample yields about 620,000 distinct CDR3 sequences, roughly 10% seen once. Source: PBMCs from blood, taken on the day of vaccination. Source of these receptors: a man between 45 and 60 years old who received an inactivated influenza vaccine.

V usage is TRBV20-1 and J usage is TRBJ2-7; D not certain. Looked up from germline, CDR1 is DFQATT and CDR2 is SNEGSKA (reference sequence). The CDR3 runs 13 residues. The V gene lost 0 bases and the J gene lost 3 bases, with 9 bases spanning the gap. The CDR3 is CSAREHSRYEQYF. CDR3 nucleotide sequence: TGCAGTGCTAGAGAGCACAGTCGCTACGAGCAGTACTTC.

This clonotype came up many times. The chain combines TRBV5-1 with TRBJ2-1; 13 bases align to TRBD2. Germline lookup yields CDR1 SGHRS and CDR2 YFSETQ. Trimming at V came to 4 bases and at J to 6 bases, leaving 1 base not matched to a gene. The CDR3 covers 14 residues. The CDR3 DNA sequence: TGCGCCAGCAGCCGACTAGCGGGAGGCAATGAGCAGTTCTTC. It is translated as CASSRLAGGNEQFF.

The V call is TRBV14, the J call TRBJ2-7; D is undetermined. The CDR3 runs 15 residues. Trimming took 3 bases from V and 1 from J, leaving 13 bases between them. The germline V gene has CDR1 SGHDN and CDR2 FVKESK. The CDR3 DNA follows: TGTGCCAGCAGCCAGGGTATTTCTTATTCCTACGAGCAGTACTTC. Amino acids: CASSQGISYSYEQYF.

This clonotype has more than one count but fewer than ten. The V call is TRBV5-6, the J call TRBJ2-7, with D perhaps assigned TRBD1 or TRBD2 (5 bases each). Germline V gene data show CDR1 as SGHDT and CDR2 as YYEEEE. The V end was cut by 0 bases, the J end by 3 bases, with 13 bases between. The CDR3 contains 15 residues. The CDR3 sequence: CASSLERGRNYEQYF. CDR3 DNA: TGTGCCAGCAGCTTGGAACGGGGCCGGAACTACGAGCAGTACTTC. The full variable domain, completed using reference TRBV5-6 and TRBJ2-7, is DAGVTQSPTHLIKTRGQQVTLRCSPKSGHDTVSWYQQALGQGPQFIFQYYEEEERQRGNFPDRFSGHQFPNYSSELNVNALLLGDSALYLCASSLERGRNYEQYFGPGTRLTVT.

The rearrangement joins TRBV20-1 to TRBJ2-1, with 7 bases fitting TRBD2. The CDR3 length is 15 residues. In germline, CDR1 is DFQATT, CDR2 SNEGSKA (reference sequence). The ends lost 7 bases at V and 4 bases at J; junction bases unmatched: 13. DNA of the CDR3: TGCAGTGGAGCGGGCGGGGGTGGGATTTACAATGAGCAGTTCTTC. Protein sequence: CSGAGGGGIYNEQFF.

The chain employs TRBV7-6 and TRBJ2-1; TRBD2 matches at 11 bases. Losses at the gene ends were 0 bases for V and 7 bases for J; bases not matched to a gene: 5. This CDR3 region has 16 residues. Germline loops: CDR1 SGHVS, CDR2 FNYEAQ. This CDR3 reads CASSLALAGAWNEQFF. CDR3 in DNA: TGTGCCAGCAGCTTAGCACTAGCGGGAGCGTGGAATGAGCAGTTCTTC. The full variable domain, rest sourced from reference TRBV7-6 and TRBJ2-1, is GAGVSQSPRYKVTKRGQDVALRCDPISGHVSLYWYRQALGQGPEFLTYFNYEAQQDKSGLPNDRFSAERPEGSISTLTIQRTEQRDSAMYRCASSLALAGAWNEQFFGPGTRLTVL.

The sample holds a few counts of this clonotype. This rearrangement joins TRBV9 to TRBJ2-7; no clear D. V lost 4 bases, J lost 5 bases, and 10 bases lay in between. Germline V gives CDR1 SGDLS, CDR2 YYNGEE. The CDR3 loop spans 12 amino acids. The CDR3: CASSPGLDEQYF. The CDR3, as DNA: TGTGCCAGCAGCCCGGGTTTGGACGAGCAGTACTTC. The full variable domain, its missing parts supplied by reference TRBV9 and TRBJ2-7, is DSGVTQTPKHLITATGQRVTLRCSPRSGDLSVYWYQQSLDQGLQFLIQYYNGEERAKGNILERFSAQQFPDLHSELNLSSLELGDSALYFCASSPGLDEQYFGPGTRLTVT.

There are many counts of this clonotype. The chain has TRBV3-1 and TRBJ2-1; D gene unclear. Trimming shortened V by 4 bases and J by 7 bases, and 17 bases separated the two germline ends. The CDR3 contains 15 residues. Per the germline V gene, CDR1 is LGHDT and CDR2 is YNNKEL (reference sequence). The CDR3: CASSRSSHSQNEQFF. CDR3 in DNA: TGTGCCAGCAGCCGTAGTAGCCACAGTCAGAATGAGCAGTTCTTC.

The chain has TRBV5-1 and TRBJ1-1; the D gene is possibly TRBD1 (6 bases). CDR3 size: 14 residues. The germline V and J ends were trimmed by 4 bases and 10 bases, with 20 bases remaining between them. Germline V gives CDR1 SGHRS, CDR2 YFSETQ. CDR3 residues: CASSPQGTGEGAFF. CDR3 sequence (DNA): TGCGCCAGCAGCCCTCAGGGGACTGGGGAGGGAGCTTTCTTT.

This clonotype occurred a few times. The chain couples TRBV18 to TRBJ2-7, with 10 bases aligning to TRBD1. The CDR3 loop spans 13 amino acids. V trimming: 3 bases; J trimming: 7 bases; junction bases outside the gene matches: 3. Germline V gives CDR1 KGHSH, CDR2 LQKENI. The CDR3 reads CASSPRDRGEQYF. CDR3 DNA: TGTGCCAGCTCACCCCGGGACAGGGGTGAGCAGTACTTC.

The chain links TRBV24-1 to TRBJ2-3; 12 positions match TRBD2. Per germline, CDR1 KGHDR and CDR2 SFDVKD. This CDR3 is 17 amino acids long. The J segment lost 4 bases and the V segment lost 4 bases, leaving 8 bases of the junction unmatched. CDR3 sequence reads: CATSDLAGGLHPDTQYF. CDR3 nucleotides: TGTGCCACCAGTGACCTAGCGGGGGGGCTTCACCCAGATACGCAGTATTTT.

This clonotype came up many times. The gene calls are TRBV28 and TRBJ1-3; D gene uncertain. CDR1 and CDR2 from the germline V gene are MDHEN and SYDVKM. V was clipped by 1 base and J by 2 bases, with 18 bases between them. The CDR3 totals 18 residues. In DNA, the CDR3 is TGTGCCAGCAGTTTATTTTGGCCCGAACGAACCCCTGGAAACACCATATATTTT. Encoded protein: CASSLFWPERTPGNTIYF.

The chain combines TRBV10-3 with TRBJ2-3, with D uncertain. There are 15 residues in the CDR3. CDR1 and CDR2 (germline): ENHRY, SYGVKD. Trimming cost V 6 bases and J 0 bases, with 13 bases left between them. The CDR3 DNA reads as TGTGCCATCAGAATGGGCAGCCAAAGCACAGATACGCAGTATTTT. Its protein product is CAIRMGSQSTDTQYF.

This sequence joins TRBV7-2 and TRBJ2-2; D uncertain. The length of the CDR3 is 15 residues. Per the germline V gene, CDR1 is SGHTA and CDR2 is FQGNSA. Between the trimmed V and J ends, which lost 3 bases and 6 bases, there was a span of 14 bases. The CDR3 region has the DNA TGTGCCAGCAGCTTGCTAGGGCTTAACTCCGGGGAGCTGTTTTTT. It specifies CASSLLGLNSGELFF.

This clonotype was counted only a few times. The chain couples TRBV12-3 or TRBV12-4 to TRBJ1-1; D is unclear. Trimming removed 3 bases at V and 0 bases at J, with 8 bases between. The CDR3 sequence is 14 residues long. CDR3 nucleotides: TGTGCCAGCAGTTTTTCCCGGGTGAACACTGAAGCTTTCTTT. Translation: CASSFSRVNTEAFF.

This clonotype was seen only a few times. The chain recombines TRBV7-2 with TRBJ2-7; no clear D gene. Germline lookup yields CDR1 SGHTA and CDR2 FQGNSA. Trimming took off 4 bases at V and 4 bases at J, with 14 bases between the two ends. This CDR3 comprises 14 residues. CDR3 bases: TGTGCCAGCAGCTACGGACGTATCTCTTACGAGCAGTACTTC. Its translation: CASSYGRISYEQYF.

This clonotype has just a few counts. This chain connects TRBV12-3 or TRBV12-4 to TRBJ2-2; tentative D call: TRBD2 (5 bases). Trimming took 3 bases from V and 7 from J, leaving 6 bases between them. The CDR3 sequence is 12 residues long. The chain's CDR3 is CASSFAGGELFF. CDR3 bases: TGTGCCAGCAGTTTTGCGGGCGGGGAGCTGTTTTTT.

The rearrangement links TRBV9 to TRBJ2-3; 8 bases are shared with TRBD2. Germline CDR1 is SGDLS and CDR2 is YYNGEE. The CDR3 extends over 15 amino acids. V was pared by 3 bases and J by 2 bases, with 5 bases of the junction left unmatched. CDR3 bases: TGTGCCAGCAGCGACGGGAGGGGTGTCACAGATACGCAGTATTTT. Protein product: CASSDGRGVTDTQYF. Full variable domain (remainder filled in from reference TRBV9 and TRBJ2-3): DSGVTQTPKHLITATGQRVTLRCSPRSGDLSVYWYQQSLDQGLQFLIQYYNGEERAKGNILERFSAQQFPDLHSELNLSSLELGDSALYFCASSDGRGVTDTQYFGPGTRLTVL.

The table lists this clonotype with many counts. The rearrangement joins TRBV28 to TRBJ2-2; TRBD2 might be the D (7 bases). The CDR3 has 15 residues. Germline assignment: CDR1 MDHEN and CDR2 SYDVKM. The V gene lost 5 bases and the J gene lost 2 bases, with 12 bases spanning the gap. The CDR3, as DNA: TGTGCCAGCAGTACGGGGGGCGCCAACACCGGGGAGCTGTTTTTT. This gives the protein CASSTGGANTGELFF. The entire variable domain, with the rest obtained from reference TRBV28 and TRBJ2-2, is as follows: DVKVTQSSRYLVKRTGEKVFLECVQDMDHENMFWYRQDPGLGLRLIYFSYDVKMKEKGDIPEGYSVSREKKERFSLILESASTNQTSMYLCASSTGGANTGELFFGEGSRLTVL.

The CDR3 protein is CASSQDLAGGNEQYF. For the CDR3, the DNA is TGCGCCAGCAGCCAAGATCTGGCGGGAGGCAACGAGCAGTACTTC. This chain joins TRBV4-3 and TRBJ2-7, with 8 nucleotides matching TRBD2. The CDR3 is 15 residues long. Trimming removed 0 bases from V and 5 bases from J; junction bases left unmatched: 6. Germline CDR1 LGHNA, CDR2 YSLEER.

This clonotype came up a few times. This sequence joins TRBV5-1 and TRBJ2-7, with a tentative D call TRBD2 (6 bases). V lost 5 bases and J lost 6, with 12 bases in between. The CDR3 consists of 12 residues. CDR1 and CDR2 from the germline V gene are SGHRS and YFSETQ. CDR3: CASRESGGEQYF. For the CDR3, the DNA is TGCGCCAGCAGAGAATCCGGGGGCGAGCAGTACTTC.

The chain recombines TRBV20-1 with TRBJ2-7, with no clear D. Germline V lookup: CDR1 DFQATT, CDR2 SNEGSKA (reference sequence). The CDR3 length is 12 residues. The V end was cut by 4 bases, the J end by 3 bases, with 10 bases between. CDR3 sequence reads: CSAIPHSYEQYF. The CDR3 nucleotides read TGCAGTGCTATCCCCCACAGCTACGAGCAGTACTTC.

As DNA, the CDR3 is TGCGCCAGCAGCCAAGGGTACGCAGGAGTGAATCAGCCCCAGCATTTT. Encoded protein: CASSQGYAGVNQPQHF. The chain couples TRBV4-1 to TRBJ1-5, with D uncertain. Per the germline V gene, CDR1 is MGHRA and CDR2 is YSYEKL. This CDR3 has 16 amino acids. Deletions cut 1 base from V and 4 bases from J, with 14 bases between.

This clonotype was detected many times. The CDR3 here is CASSIEGAYQPQHF. CDR3 nucleotides: TGTGCCAGCAGTATCGAGGGGGCTTATCAGCCCCAGCATTTT. This chain joins TRBV6-5 and TRBJ1-5; 7 bases are a match to TRBD1. The CDR3 extends over 14 amino acids. The ends lost 5 bases at V and 5 bases at J; junction bases unmatched: 6. Germline V gene lookup returns CDR1 MNHEY and CDR2 SVGAGI.

CDR3 DNA: TGTGCCAGCAGGGGGACGGGGGGGATTCTACAGTACTTC. This sequence encodes CASRGTGGILQYF. The genes are TRBV6-1 and TRBJ2-7, with 8 bases lining up with TRBD2. The CDR3 is 13 amino acids. V was pared by 6 bases and J by 10 bases, with 11 bases of the junction left unmatched. Germline assignment: CDR1 MNHNS and CDR2 SASEGT.

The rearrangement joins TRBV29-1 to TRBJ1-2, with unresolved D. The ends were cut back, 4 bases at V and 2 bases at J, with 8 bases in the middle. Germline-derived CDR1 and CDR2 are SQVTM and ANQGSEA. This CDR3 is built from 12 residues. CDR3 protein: CSVGSQNYGYTF. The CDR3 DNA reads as TGCAGCGTTGGGTCACAGAACTATGGCTACACCTTC.

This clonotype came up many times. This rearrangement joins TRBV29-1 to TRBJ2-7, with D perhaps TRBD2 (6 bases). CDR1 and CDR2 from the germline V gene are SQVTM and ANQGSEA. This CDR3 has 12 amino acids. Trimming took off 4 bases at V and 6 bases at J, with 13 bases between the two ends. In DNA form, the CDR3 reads TGCAGCGTTGGCGGGAATCTGGGCGAGCAGTACTTC. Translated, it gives CSVGGNLGEQYF.

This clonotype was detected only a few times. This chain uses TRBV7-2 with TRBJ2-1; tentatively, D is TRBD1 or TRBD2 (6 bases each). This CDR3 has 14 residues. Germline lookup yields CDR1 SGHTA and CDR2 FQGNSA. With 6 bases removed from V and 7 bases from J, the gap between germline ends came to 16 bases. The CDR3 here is CASSFRGRINEQFF. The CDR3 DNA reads TGTGCCAGCAGTTTTCGGGGGCGTATAAATGAGCAGTTCTTC.

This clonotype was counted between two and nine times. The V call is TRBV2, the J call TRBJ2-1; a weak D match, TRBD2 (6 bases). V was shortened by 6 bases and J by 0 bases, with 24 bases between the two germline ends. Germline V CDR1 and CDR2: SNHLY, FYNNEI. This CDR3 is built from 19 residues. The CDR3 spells CASRGGLAVGLSSYNEQFF. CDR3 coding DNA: TGTGCCAGCAGAGGAGGGCTAGCAGTAGGGCTGAGCTCCTACAATGAGCAGTTCTTC.